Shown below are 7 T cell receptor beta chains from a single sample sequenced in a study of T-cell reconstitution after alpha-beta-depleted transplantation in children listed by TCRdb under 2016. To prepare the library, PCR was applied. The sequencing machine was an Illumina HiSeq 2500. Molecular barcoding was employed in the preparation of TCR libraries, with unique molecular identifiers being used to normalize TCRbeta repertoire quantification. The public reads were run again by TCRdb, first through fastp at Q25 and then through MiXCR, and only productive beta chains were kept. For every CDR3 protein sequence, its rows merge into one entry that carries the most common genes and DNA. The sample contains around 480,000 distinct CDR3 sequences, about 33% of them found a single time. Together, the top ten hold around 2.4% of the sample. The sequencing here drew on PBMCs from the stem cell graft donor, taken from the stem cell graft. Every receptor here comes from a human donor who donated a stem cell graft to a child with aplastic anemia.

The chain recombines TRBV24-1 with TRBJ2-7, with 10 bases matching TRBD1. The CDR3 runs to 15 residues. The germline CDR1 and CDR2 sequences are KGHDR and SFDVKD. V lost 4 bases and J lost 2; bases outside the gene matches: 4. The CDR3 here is CATSDSTGGPYEQYF. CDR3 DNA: TGTGCCACCAGTGACTCGACAGGGGGCCCCTACGAGCAGTACTTC.

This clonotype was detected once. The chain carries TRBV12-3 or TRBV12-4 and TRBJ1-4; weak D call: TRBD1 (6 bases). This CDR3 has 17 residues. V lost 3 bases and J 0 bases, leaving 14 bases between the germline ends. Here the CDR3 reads CASSFGWTASTNEKLFF. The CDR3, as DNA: TGTGCCAGCAGTTTTGGGTGGACAGCTTCAACTAATGAAAAACTGTTTTTT.

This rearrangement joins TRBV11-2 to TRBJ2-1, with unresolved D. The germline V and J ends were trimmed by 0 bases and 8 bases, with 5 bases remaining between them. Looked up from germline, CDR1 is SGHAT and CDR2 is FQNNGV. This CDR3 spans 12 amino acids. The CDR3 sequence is CASSLEFHEQFF. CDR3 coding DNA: TGTGCCAGCAGCTTAGAGTTCCATGAGCAGTTCTTC.

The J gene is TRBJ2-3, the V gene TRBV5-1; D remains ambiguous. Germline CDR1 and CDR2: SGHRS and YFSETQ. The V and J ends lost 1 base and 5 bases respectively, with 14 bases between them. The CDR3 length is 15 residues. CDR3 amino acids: CASSLLTGAGDTQYF. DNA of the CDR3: TGCGCCAGCAGCTTGTTGACGGGTGCTGGAGATACGCAGTATTTT.

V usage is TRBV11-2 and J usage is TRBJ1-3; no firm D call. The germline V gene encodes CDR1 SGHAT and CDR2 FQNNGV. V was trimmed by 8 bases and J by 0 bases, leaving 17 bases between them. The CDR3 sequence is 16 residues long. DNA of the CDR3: TGTGCCAGCGGCAGGACGGCTCTTGGCTCTGGAAACACCATATATTTT. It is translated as CASGRTALGSGNTIYF.

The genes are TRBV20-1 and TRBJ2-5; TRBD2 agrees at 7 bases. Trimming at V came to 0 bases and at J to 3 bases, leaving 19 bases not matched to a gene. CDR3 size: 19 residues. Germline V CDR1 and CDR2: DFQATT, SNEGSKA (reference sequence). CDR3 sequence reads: CSARDIEGGPGLRKETQYF. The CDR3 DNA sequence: TGCAGTGCTAGAGATATCGAGGGAGGGCCAGGATTAAGAAAAGAGACCCAGTACTTC.

CDR3 amino acids: CATSDPTGPKETQYF. CDR3 DNA: TGTGCCACCAGTGATCCTACCGGACCGAAAGAGACCCAGTACTTC. The chain employs TRBV24-1 and TRBJ2-5; D is uncertain. The CDR3 runs to 15 residues. Germline V lookup: CDR1 KGHDR, CDR2 SFDVKD. V was trimmed by 3 bases and J by 3 bases, leaving 13 bases between them.